Reported below is one T cell receptor (beta chain). What it binds is unknown. This entry is derived from a study of long-term antiretroviral therapy in people with HIV. Whole-study context: Collection of the earliest samples took place about a decade ahead of the 2015 immediate-ART recommendation.

Trimming left V 1 base short and J 8 bases short, with 13 bases between. The germline V gene encodes CDR1 SGHVS and CDR2 FQNEAQ. The CDR3 is 14 residues long. The run of the v3.0 immunoSEQ assay was at survey level. Generated by immunoSEQ multiplex PCR, the TCRdb table keeps only in-frame clones and is missing some. The table lists 15,000 to 20,000 clones, 75% to 90% of them singletons, with 7.5% to 9.5% in the top ten. Findings and caveats of the study: The study found narrower CDR3 length ranges in HIV repertoires than in controls. ART preceded a rise in diversity that nonetheless stayed lower than in transplant donor controls. For ART adherence, viral resistance and therapy changes, no data were available.

V and J are TRBV7-8 and TRBJ2-3; D gene ambiguous. The sequencing used unsorted PBMCs, collected 4.2 years after starting antiretroviral therapy. The TCR sequence derives from a man aged 50-59 years with HIV. The CDR3 region is CASSLDPSHGTQYF. The CDR3 nucleotides are TGTGCCAGCAGCTTAGACCCATCCCACGGTACGCAGTATTTT.